This passage covers 24 T cell receptor beta chains from one sample sequenced in a study of blood T cell repertoires in COVID-19. Generated by immunoSEQ multiplex PCR, the TCRdb table keeps only in-frame clones and is missing some. The data contain about 97,000 clones, over 70% of them seen just once; the ten biggest clones take up around 4.5%. Sequenced sample: peripheral blood. The receptors were sampled from a man in his sixties with acute or convalescent COVID-19.

The chain has TRBV4-1 and TRBJ2-2; TRBD2 matches at 12 bases. Germline CDR1 MGHRA, CDR2 YSYEKL. The CDR3 sequence is 21 residues long. V was pared by 3 bases and J by 6 bases, with 20 bases of the junction left unmatched. The CDR3 nucleotides are TGCGCCAGCAGCCATAAGGGACTAGCGGGCCCACCTTCCACGTCTCCCGGGGAGCTGTTTTTT. Translation: CASSHKGLAGPPSTSPGELFF.

This chain uses TRBV27 with TRBJ2-1; possibly TRBD2 for D (6 bases). V lost 2 bases to trimming and J lost 5 bases, with 16 bases between them. The germline CDR1 and CDR2 sequences are MNHEY and SMNVEV (reference sequence). The CDR3 is 16 residues long. CDR3 region: CASSLRPREVDNEQFF. The CDR3 DNA sequence: TGTGCCAGCAGTTTAAGGCCCAGGGAGGTGGACAATGAGCAGTTCTTC.

The chain joins TRBV9 to TRBJ2-5, with D unclear. V lost 0 bases and J lost 9, with 12 bases in between. Germline CDR1 SGDLS, CDR2 YYNGEE. This CDR3 spans 13 amino acids. In nucleotides, the CDR3 is TGTGCCAGCAGCGTAGCTGTCAGGTCTGCCCAGTACTTC. Protein product: CASSVAVRSAQYF. Based on the CDR3 plus reference TRBV9 and TRBJ2-5, the full variable domain is DSGVTQTPKHLITATGQRVTLRCSPRSGDLSVYWYQQSLDQGLQFLIQYYNGEERAKGNILERFSAQQFPDLHSELNLSSLELGDSALYFCASSVAVRSAQYFGPGTRLLVL.

The CDR3 DNA sequence: TGTGCCAGCAGCTCCCGGCCGACAGGTGAGCAGTTCTTC. This sequence encodes CASSSRPTGEQFF. J is TRBJ2-1 and V is TRBV5-6; D is possibly TRBD1 (6 bases). Germline CDR1 is SGHDT and CDR2 is YYEEEE. The CDR3 spans 13 residues. V lost 3 bases and J 9 bases, leaving 13 bases between the germline ends.

V and J are TRBV11-3 and TRBJ2-5; 8 positions match TRBD1. CDR1 is SGHNT and CDR2 is YENEEA in the germline V gene. The J segment lost 3 bases and the V segment lost 4 bases, leaving 4 bases of the junction unmatched. The CDR3 is 14 residues long. CDR3 amino acids: CASSSLTGEETQYF. For the CDR3, the DNA is TGTGCCAGCAGCTCTCTGACAGGGGAAGAGACCCAGTACTTC.

The V and J genes are TRBV11-3 and TRBJ1-1, with 8 bases fitting TRBD1. There are 15 residues in the CDR3. V shed 7 bases and J 2 bases; nucleotides not matched to a gene: 9. In germline, CDR1 is SGHNT, CDR2 YENEEA. CDR3: CASKRITGGNTEAFF. The CDR3, as DNA: TGTGCCAGCAAAAGAATTACAGGGGGAAACACTGAAGCTTTCTTT.

This clone was observed once. The chain couples TRBV7-9 to TRBJ2-2, with 7 nucleotides matching TRBD1. Germline values: CDR1 SEHNR, CDR2 FQNEAQ (reference sequence). The trim removed 5 bases at V and 7 bases at J, leaving 7 bases unmatched. The CDR3 totals 14 residues. The CDR3 here is CASSRQGGIGELFF. The CDR3 bases are TGTGCCAGCAGCAGACAGGGTGGGATCGGGGAGCTGTTTTTT.

This clone was detected only once. The rearrangement links TRBV24-1 to TRBJ2-3, with D possibly being TRBD1 (5 bases). V was clipped by 9 bases and J by 1 base, with 10 bases between them. CDR1 is KGHDR and CDR2 is SFDVKD in the germline V gene. The CDR3 contains 13 residues. CDR3 DNA: TGTGCCACCGGAAAGACAGGCACAGATACGCAGTATTTT. This codes for CATGKTGTDTQYF.

This clone was counted a few times. The chain recombines TRBV9 with TRBJ2-1; 10 nucleotides agree with TRBD2. Germline values: CDR1 SGDLS, CDR2 YYNGEE. This CDR3 has 16 residues. With 0 bases clipped from V and 9 bases from J, the junction kept 9 bases outside the gene matches. The DNA for the CDR3 is TGTGCCAGCAGCGTAGCTAGCAGCGGGGGGGCACGTGAGCAGTTCTTC. This sequence encodes CASSVASSGGAREQFF.

This chain uses TRBV28 with TRBJ1-2; tentatively, D is TRBD1 (5 bases). CDR3 length: 14 amino acids. Germline loops: CDR1 MDHEN, CDR2 SYDVKM. V was trimmed by 7 bases and J by 7 bases, leaving 19 bases between them. In DNA, the CDR3 is TGTGCCAGCATCCCAGCCCCAGGGATTTCTGGCTACACCTTC. This codes for CASIPAPGISGYTF.

V gene TRBV20-1 combines with J gene TRBJ1-1, with D tentatively TRBD1 (6 bases). V was shortened by 3 bases and J by 0 bases, with 14 bases between the two germline ends. The CDR3 extends over 15 amino acids. CDR1 is DFQATT, CDR2 SNEGSKA, per germline (reference sequence). CDR3: CSASLTGSLNTEAFF. The CDR3 DNA reads as TGCAGTGCTAGTTTGACAGGCTCTCTGAACACTGAAGCTTTCTTT.

The chain carries TRBV15 and TRBJ2-7; 7 bases map to TRBD2. Germline V gene lookup returns CDR1 LNHNV and CDR2 YYDKDF (reference sequence). The CDR3 is made up of 16 amino acids. V shed 5 bases, J shed 5 bases, and the junction held 15 bases outside the gene matches. CDR3 sequence (DNA): TGTGCCACCAGCCGGGAGGTCCGGTCGGGTTCCGACGAGCAGTACTTC. Translated: CATSREVRSGSDEQYF.

J is TRBJ1-6 and V is TRBV6-5; D unclear. The V gene lost 6 bases and the J gene lost 7 bases, with 16 bases spanning the gap. Germline CDR1 and CDR2: MNHEY and SVGAGI. The length of the CDR3 is 15 residues. The CDR3 region has the DNA TGTGCCAGCAGCCCCTGGGAGACGGAGAATTCACCCCTCCACTTT. This gives the protein CASSPWETENSPLHF.

About this clone itself: The junction does not match germline at one end; this may be a read error. The rearrangement uses TRBV2 and TRBJ2-7, with D unresolved. CDR3 length: 12 amino acids. In germline, CDR1 is SNHLY, CDR2 FYNNEI. The CDR3: CASSDNGRASLF. The CDR3 nucleotides read TGTGCCAGCAGTGACAACGGCAGAGCGTCCCTCTTC.

V is TRBV21-1 and J is TRBJ2-3; the DNA was not used to check the table's D call, TRBD2. TRBV21-1 is classified as a pseudogene. The CDR3 covers 17 residues. In DNA, the CDR3 is TGTGCCAGCAGCAAAGTAGAGAGGGAGGGGGGGACAGATACGCAGTATTTT. Its protein is CASSKVEREGGTDTQYF.

The gene calls are TRBV5-5 and TRBJ2-7, with 7 bases that match TRBD1. From germline, CDR1 is SGHKS and CDR2 YYEKEE (reference sequence). V lost 1 base, J lost 1 base, and 8 bases stayed unmatched. This CDR3 contains 16 residues. CDR3 sequence (DNA): TGTGCCAGCAGCTTGTACACAGGGGTTCGGTCCTACGAGCAGTACTTC. This translates into CASSLYTGVRSYEQYF.

The table lists this clone with a count of one. The rearrangement joins TRBV2 to TRBJ2-7; perhaps TRBD1 as D (6 bases). CDR3 length: 14 residues. The V gene's germline CDR1 is SNHLY and CDR2 FYNNEI. Trimming cost V 7 bases and J 6 bases, with 19 bases left between them. The CDR3 spells CASIGSGVIGEQYF. In nucleotides, the CDR3 is TGTGCCAGCATCGGGTCAGGGGTGATCGGCGAGCAGTACTTC. Supplemented by reference TRBV2 and TRBJ2-7, the full variable domain reads EPEVTQTPSHQVTQMGQEVILRCVPISNHLYFYWYRQILGQKVEFLVSFYNNEISEKSEIFDDQFSVERPDGSNFTLKIRSTKLEDSAMYFCASIGSGVIGEQYFGPGTRLTVT.

The chain recombines TRBV6-5 with TRBJ2-7; 10 bases are shared with TRBD2. Germline CDR1 and CDR2: MNHEY and SVGAGI. The V gene end was trimmed by 7 bases and the J gene end by 3 bases; junction bases not matched to a gene: 3. The CDR3 sequence is 13 residues long. The CDR3 DNA reads as TGTGCCAGCACTAGCGGGAGACACTACGAGCAGTACTTC. Translation gives CASTSGRHYEQYF.

The chain has TRBV9 and TRBJ1-3, with TRBD1 identical over 8 bases. V lost 2 bases to trimming and J lost 0 bases; unmatched junction nucleotides: 1. This CDR3 is 15 amino acids long. CDR1 SGDLS and CDR2 YYNGEE come from the germline V gene. Here the CDR3 DNA reads TGTGCCAGCAGCGTCGGGACAGGCTCTGGAAACACCATATATTTT. It yields the protein CASSVGTGSGNTIYF.

The genes are TRBV9 and TRBJ1-3, with 7 bases aligning to TRBD1. J was trimmed by 3 bases and V by 3 bases; bases with no gene match: 3. Germline V lookup: CDR1 SGDLS, CDR2 YYNGEE. This CDR3 region has 14 residues. The CDR3 sequence: CASSGQGYGNTIYF. The CDR3 DNA reads TGTGCCAGCAGCGGACAGGGTTATGGAAACACCATATATTTT.

The chain is built from TRBV7-9 and TRBJ2-3; TRBD1 agrees at 7 bases. Germline values: CDR1 SEHNR, CDR2 FQNEAQ (reference sequence). V lost 2 bases to trimming and J lost 4 bases; unmatched junction nucleotides: 6. The CDR3 sequence is 15 residues long. In DNA, the CDR3 is TGTGCCAGCAGCTTAACGCAGGGGGTATCAGATACGCAGTATTTT. It yields the protein CASSLTQGVSDTQYF. Filled out from reference TRBV7-9 and TRBJ2-3, the complete variable domain reads DTGVSQNPRHKITKRGQNVTFRCDPISEHNRLYWYRQTLGQGPEFLTYFQNEAQLEKSRLLSDRFSAERPKGSFSTLEIQRTEQGDSAMYLCASSLTQGVSDTQYFGPGTRLTVL.

The CDR3 DNA reads TGTGCCAGCAGCGGACTAGCGGGAGCCCCGTACTTC. Protein sequence: CASSGLAGAPYF. V gene TRBV7-2 combines with J gene TRBJ2-7, with TRBD2 matching over 13 bases. Trimming cost V 5 bases and J 12 bases; bases outside gene matches: 4. CDR3 length: 12 residues. The germline V gene has CDR1 SGHTA and CDR2 FQGNSA.

The gene calls are TRBV15 and TRBJ2-7; TRBD2 matches 7 bases. The CDR3 sequence is 15 residues long. With V trimmed by 6 bases and J by 4 bases, 12 bases remained unmatched. In germline, CDR1 is LNHNV, CDR2 YYDKDF (reference sequence). The CDR3 DNA reads as TGTGCCACCAGAAAACTAGCGACGGTTCCGTACGAGCAGTACTTC. Translation gives CATRKLATVPYEQYF.

This chain links TRBV13 with TRBJ1-2, with 7 bases aligning to TRBD1. The CDR3 length is 15 residues. Unmatched junction bases numbered 12, after V lost 5 bases and J lost 6 bases. Germline CDR1 reads PRHDT; CDR2 reads FYEKMQ (reference sequence). This CDR3 is CASSGPDNQGDGYTF. CDR3 DNA sequence: TGTGCCAGCAGCGGACCGGACAATCAGGGGGATGGCTACACCTTC.